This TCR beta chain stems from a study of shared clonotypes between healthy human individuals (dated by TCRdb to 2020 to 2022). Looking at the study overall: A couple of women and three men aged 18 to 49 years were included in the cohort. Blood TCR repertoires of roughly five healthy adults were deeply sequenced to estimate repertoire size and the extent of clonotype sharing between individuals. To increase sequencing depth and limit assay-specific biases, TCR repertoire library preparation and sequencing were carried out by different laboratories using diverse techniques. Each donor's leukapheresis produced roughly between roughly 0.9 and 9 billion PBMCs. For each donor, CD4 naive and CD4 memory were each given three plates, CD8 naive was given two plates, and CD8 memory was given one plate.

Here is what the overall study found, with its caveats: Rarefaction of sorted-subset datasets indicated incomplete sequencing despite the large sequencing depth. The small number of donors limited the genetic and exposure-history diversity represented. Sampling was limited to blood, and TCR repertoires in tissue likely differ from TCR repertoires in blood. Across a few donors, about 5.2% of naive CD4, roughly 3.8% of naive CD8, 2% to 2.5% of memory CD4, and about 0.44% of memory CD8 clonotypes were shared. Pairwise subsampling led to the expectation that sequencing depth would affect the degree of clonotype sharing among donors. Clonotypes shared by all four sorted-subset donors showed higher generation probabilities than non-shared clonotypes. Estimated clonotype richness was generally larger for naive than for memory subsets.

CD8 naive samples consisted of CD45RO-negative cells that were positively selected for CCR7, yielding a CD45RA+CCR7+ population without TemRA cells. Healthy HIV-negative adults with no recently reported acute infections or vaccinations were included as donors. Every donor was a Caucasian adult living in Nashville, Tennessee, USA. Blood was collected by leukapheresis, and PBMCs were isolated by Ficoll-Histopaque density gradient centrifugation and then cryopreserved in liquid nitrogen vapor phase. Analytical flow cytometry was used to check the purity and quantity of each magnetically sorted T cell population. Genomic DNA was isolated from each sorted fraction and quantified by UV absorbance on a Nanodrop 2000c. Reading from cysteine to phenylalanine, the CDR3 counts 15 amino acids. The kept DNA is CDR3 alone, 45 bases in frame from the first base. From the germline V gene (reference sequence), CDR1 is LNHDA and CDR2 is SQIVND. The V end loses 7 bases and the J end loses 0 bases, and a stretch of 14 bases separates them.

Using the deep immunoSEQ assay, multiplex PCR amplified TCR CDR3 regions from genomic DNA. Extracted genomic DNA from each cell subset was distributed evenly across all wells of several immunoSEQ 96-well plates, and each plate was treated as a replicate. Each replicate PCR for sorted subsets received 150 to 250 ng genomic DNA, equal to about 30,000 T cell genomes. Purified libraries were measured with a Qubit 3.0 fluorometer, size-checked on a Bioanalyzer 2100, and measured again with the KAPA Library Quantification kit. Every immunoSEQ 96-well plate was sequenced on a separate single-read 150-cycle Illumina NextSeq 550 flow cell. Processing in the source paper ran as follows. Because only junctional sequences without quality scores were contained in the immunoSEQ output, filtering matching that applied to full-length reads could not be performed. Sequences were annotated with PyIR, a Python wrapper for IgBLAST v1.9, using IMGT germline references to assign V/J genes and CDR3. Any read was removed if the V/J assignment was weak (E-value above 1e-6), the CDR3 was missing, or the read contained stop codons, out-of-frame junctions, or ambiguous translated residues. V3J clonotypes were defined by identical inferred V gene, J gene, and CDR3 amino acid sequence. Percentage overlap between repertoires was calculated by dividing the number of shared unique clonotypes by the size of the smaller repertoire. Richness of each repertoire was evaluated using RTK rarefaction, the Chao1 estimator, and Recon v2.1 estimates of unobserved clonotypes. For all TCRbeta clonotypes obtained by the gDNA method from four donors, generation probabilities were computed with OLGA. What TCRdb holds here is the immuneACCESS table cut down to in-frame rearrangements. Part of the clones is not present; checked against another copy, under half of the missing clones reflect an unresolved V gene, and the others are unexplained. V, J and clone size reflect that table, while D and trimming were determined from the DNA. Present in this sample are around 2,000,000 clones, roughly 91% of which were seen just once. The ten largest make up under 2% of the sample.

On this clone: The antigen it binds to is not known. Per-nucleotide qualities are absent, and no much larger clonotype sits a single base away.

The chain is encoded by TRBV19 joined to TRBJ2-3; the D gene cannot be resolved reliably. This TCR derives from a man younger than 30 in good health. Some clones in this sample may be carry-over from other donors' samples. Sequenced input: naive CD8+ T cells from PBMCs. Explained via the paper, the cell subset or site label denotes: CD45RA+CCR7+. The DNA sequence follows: TGTGCCAGTAAAAGTGGGCGGTTAAGCACAGATACGCAGTATTTT. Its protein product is CASKSGRLSTDTQYF.